The entry below describes one T cell receptor (beta chain). Its antigen is not known. At one of its ends the junction is not consistent with the germline gene, which may arise from a read error. This entry comes from a study of blood T cells in healthy people across ages. Findings of the study overall: Unsorted PBMC input precluded a conclusive naive versus antigen-experienced comparison. Diversity was estimated from one million T cells, and these estimates were considered underestimates. Donors of long life had a larger count of naive CD4+ cells and greater diversity than aged donors.

A second PCR of roughly 6 to 12 cycles used a sample-barcoded 5' primer and a J-beta primer mix. Each CDR3 protein is one row after TCRdb ran MiXCR on the 5' RACE reads. The profile shows roughly 700,000 distinct CDR3 sequences, approximately 49% of them singletons. The CDR3 runs to 14 residues. The V gene's germline CDR1 is DFQATT and CDR2 SNEGSKA (reference sequence). Source material: blood. The sequence was obtained from an older woman in good health. V is TRBV20-1 and J is TRBJ2-1; 7 bases map to TRBD2. CDR3 sequence reads: CSARNQREVYEPFF. DNA for the CDR3: TGCAGTGCTAGAAATCAGCGGGAAGTTTATGAGCCGTTCTTC.